This TCR beta chain was profiled in a study of Ad26.COV2.S vaccination and SARS-CoV-2 variants. In the study overall: Donor got 5x10^10 or 1x10^11 viral particles of Ad26.COV2.S.

Profiled with immunoSEQ multiplex PCR; TCRdb holds only in-frame clones, not every one. The table includes about 350,000 clones, more than 75% detected once. Stated treatment: about 20 received Ad26.COV2.S at low or high dose, single or two shots; roughly five received placebo; per-sample allocation not given. Collection of samples fell on day 63 after the first vaccine or placebo injection. Adults aged 18-55 years in Boston included the donor. Study-wide results and caveats: Substantial post-vaccination breadth of spike-specific CD8+ and CD4+ T cell responses was reported. Higher spike-specific TCR breadth was found in vaccine recipients than in placebo recipients.

Concerning this clone: Its antigen is not known.

This TCR came from a person between 18 and 60 years old who received the Ad26.COV2.S COVID-19 vaccine or a placebo. Sequencing was performed on peripheral blood, taken in a trial of Ad26.COV2.S vaccine versus placebo.

CDR3 nucleotide sequence: TGTGCCAGCAGCCAAGCCTCTACCGGGGGTTACAATGAGCAGTTCTTC. Its protein is CASSQASTGGYNEQFF. V usage is TRBV4-2 and J usage is TRBJ2-1; possibly TRBD2 for D (6 bases). V dropped 1 base and J dropped 4 bases, with 14 bases sitting between them. Germline CDR1 reads LGHNA; CDR2 reads YNFKEQ. The CDR3 has 16 residues.